This T cell receptor (beta chain) comes out of a study of cytomegalovirus exposure and HLA in healthy donors. General observations from the study: The Asian-associated ancestry cluster reportedly had fewer N-insertions than the roughly 700-donor mean in a later analysis. Later work associated over 15,000 TCR beta sequences with HLA alleles at 0.05 false discovery rate.

Trimming pared 5 bases from V and 2 bases from J, leaving 23 bases between. CDR1 SEHNR and CDR2 FQNEAQ come from the germline V gene (reference sequence). This CDR3 comprises 18 residues. This clone was recorded a few times. Its antigen is unknown. PCR involved 60 Vbeta and 13 Jbeta primers. Sequencing used immunoSEQ multiplex PCR; TCRdb keeps in-frame clones, though not all of them. The repertoire holds 85,000 to 120,000 clones, with about 69% as singletons. The chain carries TRBV7-9 and TRBJ2-3; weak D call: TRBD1 (6 bases). The receptor's source is a human donor in good health. The sequenced sample consisted of PBMCs. The CDR3 DNA sequence: TGTGCCAGCAGCCAGTCGTGGGGGCCTAAGCGGAACACAGATACGCAGTATTTT. This gives the protein CASSQSWGPKRNTDTQYF.